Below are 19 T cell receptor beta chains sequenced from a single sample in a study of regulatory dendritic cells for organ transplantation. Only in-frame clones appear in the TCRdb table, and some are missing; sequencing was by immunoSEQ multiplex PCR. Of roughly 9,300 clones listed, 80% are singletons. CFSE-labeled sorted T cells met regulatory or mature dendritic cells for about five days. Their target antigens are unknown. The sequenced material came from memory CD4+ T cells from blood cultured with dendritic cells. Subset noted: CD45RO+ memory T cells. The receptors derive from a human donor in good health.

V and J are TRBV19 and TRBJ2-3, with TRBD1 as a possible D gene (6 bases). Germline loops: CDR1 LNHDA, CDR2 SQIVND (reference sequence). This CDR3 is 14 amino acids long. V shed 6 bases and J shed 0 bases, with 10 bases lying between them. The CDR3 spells CASSSTGSTDTQYF. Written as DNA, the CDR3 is TGTGCCAGTAGCTCGACAGGTAGCACAGATACGCAGTATTTT.

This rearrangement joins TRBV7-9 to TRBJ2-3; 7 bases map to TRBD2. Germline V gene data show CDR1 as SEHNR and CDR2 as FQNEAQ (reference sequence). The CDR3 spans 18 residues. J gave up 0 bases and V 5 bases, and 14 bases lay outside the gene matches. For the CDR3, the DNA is TGTGCCAGCAGCGAGGACTGGCCTAGCGGCTCTAGCACAGATACGCAGTATTTT. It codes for CASSEDWPSGSSTDTQYF.

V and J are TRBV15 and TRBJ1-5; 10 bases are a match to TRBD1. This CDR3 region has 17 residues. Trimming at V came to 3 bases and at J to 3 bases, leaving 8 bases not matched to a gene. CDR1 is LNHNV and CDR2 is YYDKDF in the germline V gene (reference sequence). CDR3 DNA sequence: TGTGCCACCAGCAGGACCGGGACAGGGGCCGACAATCAGCCCCAGCATTTT. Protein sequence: CATSRTGTGADNQPQHF.

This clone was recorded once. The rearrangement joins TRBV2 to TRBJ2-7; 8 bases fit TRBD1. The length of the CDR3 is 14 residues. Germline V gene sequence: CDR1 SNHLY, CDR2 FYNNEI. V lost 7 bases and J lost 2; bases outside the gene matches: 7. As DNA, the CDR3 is TGTGCCAGCACCTTTGGGACAGGAACCTACGAGCAGTACTTC. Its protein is CASTFGTGTYEQYF.

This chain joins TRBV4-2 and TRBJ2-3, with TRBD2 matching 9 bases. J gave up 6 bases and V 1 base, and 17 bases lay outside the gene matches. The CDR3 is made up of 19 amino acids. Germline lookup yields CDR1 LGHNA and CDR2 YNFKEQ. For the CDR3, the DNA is TGTGCCAGCAGCCAAGTTGGAGGTGGGCGGGGGGGATATTCGGATACGCAGTATTTT. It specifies CASSQVGGGRGGYSDTQYF.

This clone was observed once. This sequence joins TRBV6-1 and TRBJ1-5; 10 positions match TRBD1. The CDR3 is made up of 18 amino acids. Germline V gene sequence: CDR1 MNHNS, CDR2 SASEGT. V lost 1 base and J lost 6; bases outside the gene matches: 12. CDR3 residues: CASSEDRQGARKSQPQHF. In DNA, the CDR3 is TGTGCCAGCAGTGAAGATCGACAGGGGGCGCGGAAGTCTCAGCCCCAGCATTTT.

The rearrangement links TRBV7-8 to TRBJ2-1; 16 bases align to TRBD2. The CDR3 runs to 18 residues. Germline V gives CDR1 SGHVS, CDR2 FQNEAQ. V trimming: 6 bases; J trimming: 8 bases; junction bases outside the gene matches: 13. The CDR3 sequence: CASRQKGLAGGKDYEQFF. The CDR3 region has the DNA TGTGCCAGCAGACAGAAGGGACTAGCGGGAGGGAAGGACTATGAGCAGTTCTTC.

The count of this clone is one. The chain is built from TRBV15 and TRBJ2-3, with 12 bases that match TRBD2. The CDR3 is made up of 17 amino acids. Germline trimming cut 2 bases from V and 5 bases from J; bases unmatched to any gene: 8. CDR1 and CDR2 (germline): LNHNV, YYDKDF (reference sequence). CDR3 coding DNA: TGTGCCACCAGCAGACTAGCGGGAGGGCCTTGGAGAGATACGCAGTATTTT. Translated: CATSRLAGGPWRDTQYF. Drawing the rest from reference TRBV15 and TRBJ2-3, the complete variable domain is DAMVIQNPRYQVTQFGKPVTLSCSQTLNHNVMYWYQQKSSQAPKLLFHYYDKDFNNEADTPDNFQSRRPNTSFCFLDIRSPGLGDTAMYLCATSRLAGGPWRDTQYFGPGTRLTVL.

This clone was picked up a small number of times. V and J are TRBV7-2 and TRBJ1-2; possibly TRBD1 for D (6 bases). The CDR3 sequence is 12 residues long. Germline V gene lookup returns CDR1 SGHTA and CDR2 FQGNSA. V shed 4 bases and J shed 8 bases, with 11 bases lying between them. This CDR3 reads CASSCHRVGYTF. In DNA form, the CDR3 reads TGTGCCAGCAGCTGCCACAGGGTAGGCTACACCTTC.

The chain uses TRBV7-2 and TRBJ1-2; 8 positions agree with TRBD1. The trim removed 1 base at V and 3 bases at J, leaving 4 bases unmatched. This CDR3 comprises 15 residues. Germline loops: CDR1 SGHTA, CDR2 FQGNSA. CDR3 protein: CASSLVDRAYYGYTF. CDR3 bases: TGTGCCAGCAGCTTAGTGGACAGGGCTTACTATGGCTACACCTTC.

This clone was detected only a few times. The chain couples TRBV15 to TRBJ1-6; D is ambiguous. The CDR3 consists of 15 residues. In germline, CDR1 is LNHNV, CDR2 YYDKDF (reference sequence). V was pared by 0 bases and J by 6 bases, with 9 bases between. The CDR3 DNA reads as TGTGCCACCAGCAGAGATCGGGATGGTAATTCACCCCTCCACTTT. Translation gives CATSRDRDGNSPLHF.

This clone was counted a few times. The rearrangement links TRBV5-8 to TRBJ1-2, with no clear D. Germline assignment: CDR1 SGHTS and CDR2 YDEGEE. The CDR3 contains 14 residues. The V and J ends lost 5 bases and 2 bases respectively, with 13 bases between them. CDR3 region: CASSSRPVNYGYTF. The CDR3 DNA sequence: TGTGCCAGCAGTTCTAGGCCCGTGAACTATGGCTACACCTTC.

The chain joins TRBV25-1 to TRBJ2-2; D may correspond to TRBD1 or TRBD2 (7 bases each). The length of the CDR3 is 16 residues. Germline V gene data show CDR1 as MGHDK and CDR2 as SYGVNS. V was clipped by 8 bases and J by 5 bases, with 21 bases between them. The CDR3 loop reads CASRRGGRGKTGELFF. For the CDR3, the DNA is TGTGCCAGCCGCAGGGGGGGGCGCGGAAAAACCGGGGAGCTGTTTTTT.

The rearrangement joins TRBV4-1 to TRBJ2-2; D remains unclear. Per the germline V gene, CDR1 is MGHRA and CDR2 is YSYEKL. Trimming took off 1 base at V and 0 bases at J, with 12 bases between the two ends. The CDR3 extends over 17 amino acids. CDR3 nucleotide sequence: TGCGCCAGCAGCCAAGTTCGCGAGTTCGCGAACACCGGGGAGCTGTTTTTT. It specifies CASSQVREFANTGELFF.

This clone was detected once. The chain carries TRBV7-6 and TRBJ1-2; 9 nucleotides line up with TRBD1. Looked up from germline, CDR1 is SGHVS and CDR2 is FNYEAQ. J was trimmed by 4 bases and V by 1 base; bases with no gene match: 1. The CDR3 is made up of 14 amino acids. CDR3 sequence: CASSLEDRGYGYTF. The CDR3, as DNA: TGTGCCAGCAGCTTAGAGGACAGGGGCTATGGCTACACCTTC. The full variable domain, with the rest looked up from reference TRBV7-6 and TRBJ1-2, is GAGVSQSPRYKVTKRGQDVALRCDPISGHVSLYWYRQALGQGPEFLTYFNYEAQQDKSGLPNDRFSAERPEGSISTLTIQRTEQRDSAMYRCASSLEDRGYGYTFGSGTRLTVV.

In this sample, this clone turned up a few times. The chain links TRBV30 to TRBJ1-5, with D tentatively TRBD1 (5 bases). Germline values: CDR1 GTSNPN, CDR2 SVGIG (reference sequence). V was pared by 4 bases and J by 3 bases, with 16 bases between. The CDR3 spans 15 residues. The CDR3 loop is CAWTPGTGYNQPQHF. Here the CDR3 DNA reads TGTGCCTGGACCCCTGGCACAGGCTACAATCAGCCCCAGCATTTT.

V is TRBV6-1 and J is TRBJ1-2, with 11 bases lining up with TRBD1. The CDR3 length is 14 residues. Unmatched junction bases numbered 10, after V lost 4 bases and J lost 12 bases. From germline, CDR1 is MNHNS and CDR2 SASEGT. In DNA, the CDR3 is TGTGCCAGCAGTGCGGACAGGGGGCGCGTCGACGACACCTTC. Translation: CASSADRGRVDDTF.

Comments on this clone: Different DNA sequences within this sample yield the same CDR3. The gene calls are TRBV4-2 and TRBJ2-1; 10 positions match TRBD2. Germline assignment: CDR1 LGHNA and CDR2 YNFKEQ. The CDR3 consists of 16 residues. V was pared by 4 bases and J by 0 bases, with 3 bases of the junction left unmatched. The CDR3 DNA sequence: TGTGCCAGCAGCCCGAGGACTAGCGGCTCCTACAATGAGCAGTTCTTC. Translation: CASSPRTSGSYNEQFF.

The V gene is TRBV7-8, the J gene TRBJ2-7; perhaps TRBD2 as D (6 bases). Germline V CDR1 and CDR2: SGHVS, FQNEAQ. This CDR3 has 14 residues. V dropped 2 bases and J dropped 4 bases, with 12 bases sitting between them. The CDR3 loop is CASSLLPGAYEQYF. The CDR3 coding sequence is TGTGCCAGCAGCTTACTACCGGGAGCATACGAGCAGTACTTC.